This T cell receptor beta chain originates from a study of metastatic and nonmetastatic thyroid tumors. In the study overall: Across peripheral blood and tumor or nodule tissue samples taken from malignant and benign thyroid patients, the repertoires were compared with one another.

The study, taken as a whole, reports: Malignant thyroid tumors reportedly exceeded benign nodules significantly in TCR beta diversity, with the difference appearing in blood and tumor.

Thyroid surgery took place with no prior treatment in any patient. Original methodology: The study built a papillary thyroid cancer distant-metastasis classifier from CDR3 differences across clinicopathological groups. TCRdb reprocessed the PCR reads via MiXCR. For this entry, the V and J calls and clone size follow TCRdb and not the study's own pipeline. The profile shows 43,000 or so clones, roughly a quarter of them singletons. Details on this clone: Its antigen is unknown.

This CDR3 spans 16 amino acids. Germline CDR1 is SNHLY and CDR2 is FYNNEI. V lost 2 bases, J lost 5 bases, and 16 bases lay in between. Sequencing input: blood. This TCR was recovered from a male donor with papillary thyroid cancer or a benign thyroid nodule (not recorded which). Some clones in this sample may be carry-over from other donors' samples. The chain has TRBV2 and TRBJ2-1; D is ambiguous. The CDR3 sequence: CASSEYRTPTNNEQFF. In nucleotides, the CDR3 is TGTGCCAGCAGTGAATATCGAACCCCGACCAACAATGAGCAGTTCTTC.